This T cell receptor (beta chain) was sequenced in a study of shared clonotypes between healthy human individuals. The donors were adults (healthy and HIV-negative) with no recent acute infections or vaccinations. The V gene end was trimmed by 9 bases and the J gene end by 4 bases; junction bases not matched to a gene: 17. Germline V gene data show CDR1 as LNHDA and CDR2 as SQIVND (reference sequence). This CDR3 spans 16 amino acids. Original processing methods: As immunoSEQ supplied junction-only sequences (without quality scores), filtering differed. Sequenced by immunoSEQ multiplex PCR; TCRdb stores in-frame clones only, minus some. That table supplies the V and J calls and clone size; D and trimming were determined from the DNA. The sample consists of a few hundred thousand clones, roughly 85% of them appearing once.

The sequencing input was PBMCs. This chain connects TRBV19 to TRBJ2-7, with TRBD1 matching over 8 bases. This sequence originates from a woman aged 40 to 50 in good health. Some clones in this sample may be carry-over from other donors' samples. The CDR3: CARRGPDRGPHYEQYF. The DNA of the CDR3 is TGTGCCAGACGCGGTCCCGACAGGGGACCACATTACGAGCAGTACTTC. Together with reference TRBV19 and TRBJ2-7, the CDR3 gives the full variable domain: DGGITQSPKYLFRKEGQNVTLSCEQNLNHDAMYWYRQDPGQGLRLIYYSQIVNDFQKGDIAEGYSVSREKKESFPLTVTSAQKNPTAFYLCARRGPDRGPHYEQYFGPGTRLTVT.